This T cell receptor beta chain was found in a study of T cells in Graves' hyperthyroidism and ophthalmopathy. This clonotype was seen a few times. Its antigen remains unidentified. In making diagnoses, clinical symptoms, serum thyroxine and TRAb, thyroid ultrasound and orbital computed tomography were all used. Broader study findings: Ophthalmopathy, which appeared later, was predicted by the model a median about 6 months before onset.

The CDR3 consists of 19 residues. Germline CDR1 is KGHDR and CDR2 is SFDVKD. With 2 bases clipped from V and 7 bases from J, the junction kept 11 bases outside the gene matches. RNA transcripts provided the source from which TCR beta CDR3 regions were amplified. First-round RT-PCR with HTBI primers amplified the TCR CDR3 region. TCRdb re-analysed the multiplex PCR reads in MiXCR, keeping a single row per CDR3 protein. The sample carries 550,000 to 600,000 distinct CDR3 sequences, approximately 15% recorded once. The chain joins TRBV24-1 to TRBJ2-2; 14 bases agree with TRBD2. The material sequenced was blood. This TCR was sampled from a woman aged 18-35 years with Graves' ophthalmopathy. The CDR3 reads CATSDSLRLAGGLGGELFF. The DNA of the CDR3 is TGTGCCACCAGTGATTCCCTCCGACTAGCGGGAGGGCTTGGCGGGGAGCTGTTTTTT.